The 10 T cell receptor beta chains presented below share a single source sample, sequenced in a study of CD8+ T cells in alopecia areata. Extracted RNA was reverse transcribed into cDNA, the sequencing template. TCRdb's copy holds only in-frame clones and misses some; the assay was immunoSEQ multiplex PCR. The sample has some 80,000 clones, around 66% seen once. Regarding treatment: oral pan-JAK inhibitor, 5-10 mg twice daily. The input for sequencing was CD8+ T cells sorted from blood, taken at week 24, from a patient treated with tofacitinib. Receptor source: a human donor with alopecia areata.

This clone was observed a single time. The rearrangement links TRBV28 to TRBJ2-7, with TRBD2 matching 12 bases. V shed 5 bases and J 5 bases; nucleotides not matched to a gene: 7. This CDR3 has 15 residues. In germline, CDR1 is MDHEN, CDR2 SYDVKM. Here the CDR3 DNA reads TGTGCCAGCAGTGATCCGCTAGCGGGGGGGAACGAGCAGTACTTC. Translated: CASSDPLAGGNEQYF.

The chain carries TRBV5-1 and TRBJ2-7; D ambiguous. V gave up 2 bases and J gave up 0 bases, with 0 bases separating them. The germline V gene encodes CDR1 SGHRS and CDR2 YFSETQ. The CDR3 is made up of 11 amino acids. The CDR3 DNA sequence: TGCGCCAGCAGCTTCTCCTACGAGCAGTACTTC. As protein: CASSFSYEQYF.

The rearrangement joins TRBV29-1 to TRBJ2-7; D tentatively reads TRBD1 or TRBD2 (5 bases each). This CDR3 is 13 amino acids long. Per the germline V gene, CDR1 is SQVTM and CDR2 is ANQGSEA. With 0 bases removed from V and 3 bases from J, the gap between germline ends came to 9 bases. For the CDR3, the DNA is TGCAGCGTTGAAGATGGGACGGACTACGAGCAGTACTTC. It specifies CSVEDGTDYEQYF.

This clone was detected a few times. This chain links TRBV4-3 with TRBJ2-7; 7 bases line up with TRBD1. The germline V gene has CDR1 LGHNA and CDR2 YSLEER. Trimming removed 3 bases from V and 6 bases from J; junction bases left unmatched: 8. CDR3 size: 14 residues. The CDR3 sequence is CASSQGQFSGEQYF. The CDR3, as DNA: TGCGCCAGCAGCCAGGGACAGTTTAGTGGCGAGCAGTACTTC.

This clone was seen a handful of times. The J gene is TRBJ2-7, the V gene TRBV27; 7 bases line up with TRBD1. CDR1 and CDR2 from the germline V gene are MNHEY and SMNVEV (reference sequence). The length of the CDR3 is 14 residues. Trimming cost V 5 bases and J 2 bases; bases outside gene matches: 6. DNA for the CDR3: TGTGCCAGCAGTCCGACAGGGCCCGCCTACGAGCAGTACTTC. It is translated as CASSPTGPAYEQYF.

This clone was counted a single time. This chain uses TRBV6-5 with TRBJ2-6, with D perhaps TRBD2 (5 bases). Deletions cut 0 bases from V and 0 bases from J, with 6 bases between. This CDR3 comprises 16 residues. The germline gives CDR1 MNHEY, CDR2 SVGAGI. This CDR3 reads CASSYSGDSGANVLTF. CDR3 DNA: TGTGCCAGCAGTTACTCGGGAGACTCTGGGGCCAACGTCCTGACTTTC.

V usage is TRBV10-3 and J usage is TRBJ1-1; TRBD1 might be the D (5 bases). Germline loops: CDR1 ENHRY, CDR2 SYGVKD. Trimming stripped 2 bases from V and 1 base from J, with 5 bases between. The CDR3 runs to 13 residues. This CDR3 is CAISERGNTEAFF. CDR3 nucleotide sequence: TGTGCCATCAGTGAGAGGGGGAACACTGAAGCTTTCTTT.

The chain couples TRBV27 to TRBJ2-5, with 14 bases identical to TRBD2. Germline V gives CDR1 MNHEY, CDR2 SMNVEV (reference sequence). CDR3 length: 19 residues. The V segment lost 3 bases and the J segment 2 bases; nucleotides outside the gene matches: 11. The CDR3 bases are TGTGCCAGCAGTTTGGTACCTCCTGGACTAGCGGGGGGACAAGAGACCCAGTACTTC. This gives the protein CASSLVPPGLAGGQETQYF.

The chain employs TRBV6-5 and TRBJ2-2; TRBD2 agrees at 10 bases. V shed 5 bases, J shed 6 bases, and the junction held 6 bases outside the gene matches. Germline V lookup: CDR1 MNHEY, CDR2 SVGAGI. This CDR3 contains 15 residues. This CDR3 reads CASSQGLAGAGELFF. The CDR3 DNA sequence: TGTGCCAGCAGTCAGGGGCTAGCGGGAGCCGGGGAGCTGTTTTTT.

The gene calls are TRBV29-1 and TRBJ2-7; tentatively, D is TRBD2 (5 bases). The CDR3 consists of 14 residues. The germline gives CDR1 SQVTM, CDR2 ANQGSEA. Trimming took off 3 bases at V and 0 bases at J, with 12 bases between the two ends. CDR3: CSVENSENSYEQYF. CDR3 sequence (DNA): TGCAGCGTTGAGAATAGCGAAAACTCCTACGAGCAGTACTTC.